This TCR beta chain was identified during a study of blood T cell repertoires in COVID-19. As for the study in general: Italy, Spain and the United States were the sources of the convalescent and acute COVID-19 samples. Nucleic acid was either cDNA or gDNA, and it came from T cells, B-cell-depleted T cells, or PBMCs.

Germline CDR1 and CDR2: SGHTA and FQGTGA. V lost 2 bases and J lost 0, with 6 bases in between. This CDR3 region has 14 residues. Original analysis: The authors estimated nucleated cell counts from reference gene primer amplification. The repertoire was sequenced with immunoSEQ multiplex PCR; TCRdb's copy has only in-frame clones and lacks some. V and J calls and clone size are those listed in that table; D and trimming were worked out from the DNA. Of approximately 90,000 clones in the sample, around 87% were seen once. The source of this sequence is a woman aged 80 or over with acute or convalescent COVID-19. The chain carries TRBV7-3 and TRBJ2-3; the D is unclear. Material: peripheral blood. The CDR3 region is CASSLLTSTDTQYF. Here the CDR3 DNA reads TGTGCCAGCAGCTTACTCACTAGCACAGATACGCAGTATTTT.